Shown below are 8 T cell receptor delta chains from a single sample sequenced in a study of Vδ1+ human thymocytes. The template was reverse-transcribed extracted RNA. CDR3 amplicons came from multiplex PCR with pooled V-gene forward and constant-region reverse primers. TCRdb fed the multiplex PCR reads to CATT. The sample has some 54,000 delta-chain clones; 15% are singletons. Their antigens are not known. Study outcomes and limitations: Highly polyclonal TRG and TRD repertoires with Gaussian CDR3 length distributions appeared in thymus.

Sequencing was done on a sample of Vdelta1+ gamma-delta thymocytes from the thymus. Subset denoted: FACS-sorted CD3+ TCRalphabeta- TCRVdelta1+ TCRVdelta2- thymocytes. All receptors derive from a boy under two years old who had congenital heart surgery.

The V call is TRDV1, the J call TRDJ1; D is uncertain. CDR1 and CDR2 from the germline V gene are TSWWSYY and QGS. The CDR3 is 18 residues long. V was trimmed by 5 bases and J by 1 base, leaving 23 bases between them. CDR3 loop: CALGSSLPQDYLTDKLIF. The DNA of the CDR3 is TGTGCTCTTGGGTCGTCACTCCCTCAGGACTACCTCACCGATAAACTCATCTTT.

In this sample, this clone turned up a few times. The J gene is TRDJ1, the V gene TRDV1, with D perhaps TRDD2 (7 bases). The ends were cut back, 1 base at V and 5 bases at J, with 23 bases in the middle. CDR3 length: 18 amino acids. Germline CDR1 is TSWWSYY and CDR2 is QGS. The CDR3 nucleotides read TGTGCTCTTGGGGAACGTAGAGGTTCCTACGCGGGGGGAGATAAACTCATCTTT. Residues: CALGERRGSYAGGDKLIF.

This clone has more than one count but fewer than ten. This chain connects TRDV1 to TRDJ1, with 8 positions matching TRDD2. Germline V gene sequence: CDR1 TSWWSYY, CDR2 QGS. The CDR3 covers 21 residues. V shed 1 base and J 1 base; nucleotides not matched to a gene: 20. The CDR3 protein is CALGEPFLRQTGGAITDKLIF. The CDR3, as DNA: TGTGCTCTTGGGGAACCCTTCCTAAGACAGACCGGGGGGGCTATCACCGATAAACTCATCTTT.

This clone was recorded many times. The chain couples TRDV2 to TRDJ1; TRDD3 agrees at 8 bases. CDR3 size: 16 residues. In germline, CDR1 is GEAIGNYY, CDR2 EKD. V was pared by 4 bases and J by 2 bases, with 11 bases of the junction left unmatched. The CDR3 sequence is CACDQLGLGDTDKLIF. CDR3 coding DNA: TGTGCCTGTGATCAGCTTGGGTTGGGGGATACCGATAAACTCATCTTT.

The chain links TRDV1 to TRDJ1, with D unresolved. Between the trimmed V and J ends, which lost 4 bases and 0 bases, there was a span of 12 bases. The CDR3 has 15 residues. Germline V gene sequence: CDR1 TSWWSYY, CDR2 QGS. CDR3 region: CALGGRLQYTDKLIF. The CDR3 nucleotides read TGTGCTCTTGGGGGCCGGCTCCAGTACACCGATAAACTCATCTTT.

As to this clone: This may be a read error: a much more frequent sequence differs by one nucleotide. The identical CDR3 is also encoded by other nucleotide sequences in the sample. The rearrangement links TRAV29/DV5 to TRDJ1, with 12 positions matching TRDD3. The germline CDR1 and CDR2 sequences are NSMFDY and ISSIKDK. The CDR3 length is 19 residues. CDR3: CAASLPCTGGYTYTDKLIF. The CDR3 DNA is TGTGCCGCAAGCCTTCCTTGTACTGGGGGATACACGTACACCGATAAACTCATCTTT. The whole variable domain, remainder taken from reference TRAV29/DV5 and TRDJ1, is DQQVKQNSPSLSVQEGRISILNCDYTNSMFDYFLWYKKYPAEGPTFLISISSIKDKNEDGRFTVFLNKSAKHLSLHIVPSQPGDSAVYFCAASLPCTGGYTYTDKLIFGKGTRVTVEP.

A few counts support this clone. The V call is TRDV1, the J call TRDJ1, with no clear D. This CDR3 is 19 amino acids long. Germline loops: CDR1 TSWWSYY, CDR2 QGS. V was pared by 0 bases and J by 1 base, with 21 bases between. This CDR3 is CALGELGPVPSRGTDKLIF. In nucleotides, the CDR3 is TGTGCTCTTGGGGAACTAGGGCCGGTACCGAGTCGTGGCACCGATAAACTCATCTTT.

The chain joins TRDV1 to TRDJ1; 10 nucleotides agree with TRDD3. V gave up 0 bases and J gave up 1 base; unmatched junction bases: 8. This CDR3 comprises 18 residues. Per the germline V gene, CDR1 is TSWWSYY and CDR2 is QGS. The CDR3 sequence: CALGELRGIRSSTDKLIF. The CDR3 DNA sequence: TGTGCTCTTGGGGAACTGCGGGGGATACGCAGTTCCACCGATAAACTCATCTTT.